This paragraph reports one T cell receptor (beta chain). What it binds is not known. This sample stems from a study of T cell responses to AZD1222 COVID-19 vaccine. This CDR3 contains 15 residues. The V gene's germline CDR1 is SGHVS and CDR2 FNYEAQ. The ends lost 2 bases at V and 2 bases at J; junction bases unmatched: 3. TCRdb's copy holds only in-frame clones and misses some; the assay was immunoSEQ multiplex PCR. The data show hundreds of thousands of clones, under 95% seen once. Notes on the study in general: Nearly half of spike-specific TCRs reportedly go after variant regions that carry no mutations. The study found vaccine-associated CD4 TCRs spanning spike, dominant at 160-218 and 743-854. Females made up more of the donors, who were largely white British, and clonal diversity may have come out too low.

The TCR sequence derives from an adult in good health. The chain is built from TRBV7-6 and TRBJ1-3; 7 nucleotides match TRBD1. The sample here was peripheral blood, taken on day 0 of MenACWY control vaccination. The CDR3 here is CASSLTTGAGNTIYF. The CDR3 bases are TGTGCCAGCAGCTTAACCACAGGGGCTGGAAACACCATATATTTT.